This TCR beta chain was identified during a study of spatial heterogeneity in lung cancer (dated by TCRdb to between 2018 and 2021). For the wider study: Beta-chain transcripts were consistently detected in greater numbers than alpha-chain transcripts, which likely reflected higher beta-chain transcript abundance. In the raw uncorrected reads, each unique combination of TCR and UMI appeared more than ten times on average. The study quantitatively compared TCR alpha and beta repertoires across multiple tumor regions, matched nontumor lung and blood in non-small cell lung cancer. Nonsynonymous mutation counts, determined by whole-exome sequencing of tumor tissue, were related to features of the TCR repertoire. At surgery, both alpha and beta chains were TCR-sequenced in around 240 tumor regions, approximately 64 matched nontumor lung samples and 56 PBMC samples.

Overall results and qualifications from the work: Additional single-cell paired TCR alpha and beta sequencing was considered necessary to confirm, at a functional level, the hypothesis that regional TCRs recognize regional mutations. Ubiquitous expanded tumor TCRs were detected in blood more often at tumor resection than at routine follow-up.

Per the germline V gene, SGHDN is the CDR1 and FVKESK is the CDR2. Reading from cysteine to phenylalanine, the CDR3 counts 16 amino acids. The CDR3 DNA has 48 bases and is translated from base 1. The V end gives up 1 base and the J end 15 bases, leaving 17 bases in the junction not matched to a gene. The receptor library was made with 5' RACE. The sequencer was a NextSeq 500. The TCR library protocol attached a unique molecular identifier to each TCR cDNA molecule to allow correction of PCR and sequencing errors. The original methods were these. Decombinator tools were used for TCR identification, UMI-based error correction and CDR3 extraction. Expanded TCRs were defined as those above a frequency of 2 per 1,000, corresponding to the top 1% of the tumor frequency distribution. Each repertoire was subsampled 100 times to 5,000 TCRs, after which Renyi diversity was computed with the R vegan package. To build CDR3 similarity networks, amino acid triplet string-kernel similarity was used, and CDR3s were connected when their pairwise similarity was above 0.82. The public reads were quality trimmed at Q25 with fastp and then assembled into clones with MiXCR by TCRdb, keeping productive beta chains. Rows merge per CDR3 protein into single entries with the most common DNA and genes. The authors' filters were not applied to this entry. The sample yields 60,000 to 75,000 distinct CDR3 sequences; under 7.5% were counted once. About 15% of the sample goes to the ten largest clones.

The time point tag for this specimen amounts to: sample taken at primary tumor resection. Donors were 70 or so patients with early-stage, untreated non-small cell lung cancer from the lung TRACERx cohort. TCR sequencing used whole RNA extracted from tumor and nontumor lung tissue, or from cryopreserved PBMC samples, without cell sorting. A patient was chosen for TCR sequencing only when enough RNA was available from at least two tumor regions. Comment on this clonotype: Its specific antigen is unknown. Per-base quality was not reported, and no clone a single base away is much larger than it.

The sample consisted of PBMCs, taken at surgery. The TCR sequence derives from a female donor with early-stage non-small cell lung cancer. The rearranged chain carries TRBV14 and TRBJ1-3; 8 middle bases align to TRBD1. The CDR3 is CASSQALRGQGGQRYF. The nucleotide sequence reads as follows: TGTGCCAGCAGCCAAGCCCTTCGCGGACAGGGAGGGCAGCGATATTTT.